This T cell receptor (beta chain) is from a study of shared clonotypes between healthy human individuals. Study context: Per donor, CD8 memory used one plate, CD8 naive used two, CD4 memory used three and CD4 naive used three. General observations from the study: Owing to a small donor count, the genetic and exposure-history diversity represented was limited.

Looked up from germline, CDR1 is SGHRS and CDR2 is YFSETQ. Trimming took 1 base from V and 0 from J, leaving 10 bases between them. The CDR3 totals 15 residues. Negatively enriched CD4+ T cells were divided by CD45RA into naive and memory. A remark on this clone: Its antigen is not identified.

The genomic DNA of each subset was split evenly across several immunoSEQ plates. The table came from immunoSEQ multiplex PCR; TCRdb's copy has only in-frame clones and leaves some out. This table holds millions of clones, roughly 94% found once. The receptor was isolated from a man in his late teens or twenties in good health. The specimen sequenced was naive CD4+ T cells sorted from blood. The sample's subset: CD45RA+ positively selected. The chain carries TRBV5-1 and TRBJ1-1; perhaps TRBD1 as D (5 bases). The CDR3, as DNA: TGCGCCAGCAGCTTGTCAGGGCTATTGAACACTGAAGCTTTCTTT. This translates into CASSLSGLLNTEAFF.